A single sample is the source of the 23 T cell receptor beta chains below, sequenced in a study of blood T cell repertoires in COVID-19. Using immunoSEQ multiplex PCR, the repertoire was profiled, and TCRdb retains in-frame clones only, with some absent. The data contain some 190,000 clones, approximately 77% of them seen just once; the ten biggest clones take up 10% to 13%. Sequencing used peripheral blood. These TCRs come from an elderly woman with active or convalescent COVID-19.

The chain recombines TRBV3-1 (or the pseudogene TRBV3-2) with TRBJ2-7; 12 bases map to TRBD1. The J segment lost 6 bases and the V segment lost 6 bases, leaving 9 bases of the junction unmatched. This CDR3 spans 15 amino acids. Germline CDR1 reads LGHDT; CDR2 reads YNNKEL (reference sequence). CDR3 residues: CASSLPGQGAGEQYF. CDR3 nucleotides: TGTGCCAGCAGTTTACCGGGACAGGGGGCTGGCGAGCAGTACTTC.

The rearrangement joins TRBV9 to TRBJ2-7; the match to TRBD2 covers 11 bases. CDR3 length equals 16 residues. The J segment lost 5 bases and the V segment lost 0 bases, leaving 7 bases of the junction unmatched. Germline CDR1 and CDR2: SGDLS and YYNGEE. CDR3 nucleotide sequence: TGTGCCAGCAGCGTAGATAGCGGGAGGGCCCTCCACGAGCAGTACTTC. Protein product: CASSVDSGRALHEQYF.

This clone has a handful of counts. V gene TRBV7-6 combines with J gene TRBJ2-2; TRBD2 matches 10 bases. There are 17 residues in the CDR3. After removal of 2 bases from V and 6 bases from J, the junction contained 9 bases not matched to a gene. Per the germline V gene, CDR1 is SGHVS and CDR2 is FNYEAQ. The CDR3 DNA sequence: TGTGCCAGCAGCTTATCTGCGGCTAGCGGGAGAGCCGGGGAGCTGTTTTTT. It specifies CASSLSAASGRAGELFF.

Concerning this clone itself: The junction shows a germline mismatch at one end, possibly a read error. V and J are TRBV7-7 and TRBJ2-3, with TRBD2 matching 16 bases. The CDR3 is 18 amino acids. CDR1 SSHAT and CDR2 FNYEAQ come from the germline V gene (reference sequence). CDR3 bases: TGTGCTAGCAGCCGCGGGACTAGCGGGAGGGCAAGCACAGATACGCAGTATTTT. Protein sequence: CASSRGTSGRASTDTQYF.

This clone came up once. The chain employs TRBV5-1 and TRBJ2-7; 9 positions match TRBD2. Germline CDR1 SGHRS, CDR2 YFSETQ. V shed 7 bases, J shed 4 bases, and the junction held 24 bases outside the gene matches. The CDR3 length is 19 residues. CDR3 sequence reads: CASRGGGHQTGLASYEQYF. DNA for the CDR3: TGCGCCAGCCGGGGTGGGGGACACCAGACAGGACTAGCGTCATACGAGCAGTACTTC.

The chain joins TRBV7-3 to TRBJ2-7, with unresolved D. The germline CDR1 and CDR2 sequences are SGHTA and FQGTGA. The CDR3 is 14 residues long. Between the trimmed V and J ends, which lost 5 bases and 0 bases, there was a span of 11 bases. This CDR3 reads CASSLGASSYEQYF. DNA of the CDR3: TGTGCCAGCAGCCTTGGAGCCAGCTCCTACGAGCAGTACTTC.

The chain couples TRBV10-3 to TRBJ2-7; 11 nucleotides align to TRBD2. V gave up 6 bases and J gave up 0 bases; unmatched junction bases: 13. The CDR3 contains 18 residues. Germline CDR1 is ENHRY and CDR2 is SYGVKD. CDR3: CAIRGTSGRSLPSYEQYF. The CDR3 coding sequence is TGTGCCATCAGGGGGACTAGCGGTCGTTCCTTACCCTCCTACGAGCAGTACTTC.

V is TRBV6-1 and J is TRBJ2-7, with D maybe TRBD1 (5 bases). CDR1 is MNHNS, CDR2 SASEGT, per germline. The CDR3 has 17 residues. The V and J ends lost 0 bases and 0 bases respectively, with 15 bases between them. The CDR3 nucleotides read TGTGCCAGCAGTGAAGCGGCCGGCAGGGTGGGCTCCTACGAGCAGTACTTC. This codes for CASSEAAGRVGSYEQYF.

The V call is TRBV12-3 or TRBV12-4, the J call TRBJ1-1; possibly TRBD1 for D (5 bases). The CDR3 length is 13 residues. V lost 2 bases, J lost 4 bases, and 8 bases lay in between. In DNA form, the CDR3 reads TGTGCCAGCAGTTTACGGGGGACCACTGAAGCTTTCTTT. It specifies CASSLRGTTEAFF.

The rearrangement uses TRBV11-2 and TRBJ2-1; 11 bases agree with TRBD2. Germline CDR1 reads SGHAT; CDR2 reads FQNNGV. J gave up 4 bases and V 2 bases, and 1 base lay outside the gene matches. The CDR3 runs to 15 residues. CDR3 coding DNA: TGTGCCAGCAGCTTAACTAGCGGGAGTTACAATGAGCAGTTCTTC. It is translated as CASSLTSGSYNEQFF.

The table lists this clone with a few counts. The chain carries TRBV6-1 and TRBJ1-5, with no clear D. V lost 1 base to trimming and J lost 4 bases, with 11 bases between them. This CDR3 is 15 amino acids long. Germline assignment: CDR1 MNHNS and CDR2 SASEGT. CDR3 sequence: CASSEGVPLNQPQHF. DNA of the CDR3: TGTGCCAGCAGTGAAGGAGTGCCCTTAAATCAGCCCCAGCATTTT.

The chain joins TRBV4-2 to TRBJ2-3; 13 positions agree with TRBD2. Germline loops: CDR1 LGHNA, CDR2 YNFKEQ. This CDR3 is built from 16 residues. Trimming took 7 bases from V and 4 from J; bases not matched to a gene: 8. DNA of the CDR3: TGTGCCAGCACCGGACTAGCGGGAGTGGGTCCAGATACGCAGTATTTT. Translating it yields CASTGLAGVGPDTQYF.

The CDR3 nucleotides are TGTGCCAGCAGTGCGACAGGGAACAATCAGCCCCAGCATTTT. This gives the protein CASSATGNNQPQHF. The chain joins TRBV9 to TRBJ1-5, with 7 bases aligning to TRBD1. The CDR3 sequence is 14 residues long. Germline lookup yields CDR1 SGDLS and CDR2 YYNGEE. V shed 5 bases, J shed 3 bases, and the junction held 5 bases outside the gene matches.

This clone appeared a few times. The genes are TRBV4-1 and TRBJ1-4; no reliable D call. CDR3 length: 17 residues. Germline loops: CDR1 MGHRA, CDR2 YSYEKL. The V gene lost 3 bases and the J gene lost 8 bases, with 22 bases spanning the gap. CDR3 nucleotides: TGCGCCAGCAGCCAGGTCTTCACCAAGGAGGGCGAAGAAAAACTGTTTTTT. Translated: CASSQVFTKEGEEKLFF.

This chain joins TRBV12-3 or TRBV12-4 and TRBJ1-1; TRBD1 might be the D (6 bases). Trimming pared 4 bases from V and 6 bases from J, leaving 12 bases between. This CDR3 is built from 13 residues. This CDR3 reads CASSYRDHAEAFF. As DNA, the CDR3 is TGTGCCAGCAGTTACAGGGATCACGCTGAAGCTTTCTTT.

The table lists this clone with a few counts. The genes are TRBV11-3 and TRBJ1-1; 8 bases align to TRBD1. The CDR3 has 14 residues. From germline, CDR1 is SGHNT and CDR2 YENEEA. J gave up 5 bases and V 4 bases, and 6 bases lay outside the gene matches. The DNA of the CDR3 is TGTGCCAGCAGCTCCGGACAGGGCGATACTGAAGCTTTCTTT. Translated: CASSSGQGDTEAFF.

V is TRBV7-8 and J is TRBJ1-6; possible D gene TRBD1, 5 bases. Germline values: CDR1 SGHVS, CDR2 FQNEAQ. V was shortened by 5 bases and J by 0 bases, with 14 bases between the two germline ends. CDR3 length equals 17 residues. CDR3 nucleotides: TGTGCCAGCAGCCCGACAGCAAGGAGCTCCTATAATTCACCCCTCCACTTT. Its translation: CASSPTARSSYNSPLHF.

The chain's CDR3 is CASSAPGSAYYTF. CDR3 DNA: TGTGCCAGCAGCGCCCCGGGAAGTGCTTACTACACCTTC. The rearrangement links TRBV6-5 to TRBJ1-2; D unresolved. V lost 6 bases and J lost 10, with 18 bases in between. This CDR3 region has 13 residues. Germline CDR1 and CDR2: MNHEY and SVGAGI.

This clone appeared a few times. The rearrangement uses TRBV28 and TRBJ1-4; no clear D. Trimming removed 9 bases from V and 3 bases from J, with 11 bases in between. This CDR3 comprises 13 residues. Germline V gene lookup returns CDR1 MDHEN and CDR2 SYDVKM. The DNA of the CDR3 is TGTGCCAGTTCCTACGATCCTAATGAAAAACTGTTTTTT. Translating it yields CASSYDPNEKLFF.

The V gene is TRBV19, the J gene TRBJ2-2, with D possibly TRBD1 on 6 matching bases. This CDR3 has 16 amino acids. V shed 3 bases and J shed 0 bases, with 11 bases lying between them. Germline assignment: CDR1 LNHDA and CDR2 SQIVND (reference sequence). This chain's CDR3 is CASSIRKGANTGELFF. CDR3 bases: TGTGCCAGTAGTATCCGAAAGGGGGCGAACACCGGGGAGCTGTTTTTT.

The V call is TRBV11-2, the J call TRBJ1-6; 9 bases match TRBD1. CDR3 length: 16 residues. Trimming removed 2 bases from V and 5 bases from J; junction bases left unmatched: 4. CDR1 is SGHAT, CDR2 FQNNGV, per germline. CDR3 protein: CASSLIGTGHNSPLHF. CDR3 nucleotides: TGTGCCAGCAGCTTAATAGGGACAGGGCATAATTCACCCCTCCACTTT.

This clone occurred once. The chain uses TRBV28 and TRBJ2-4; maybe TRBD2 (6 bases). The CDR3 runs to 15 residues. The germline V gene encodes CDR1 MDHEN and CDR2 SYDVKM. Trimming shortened V by 5 bases and J by 1 base, and 12 bases separated the two germline ends. CDR3 sequence reads: CASSGAGDAKNIQYF. The CDR3, as DNA: TGTGCCAGCAGTGGAGCGGGCGACGCCAAAAACATTCAGTACTTC. Drawing the rest from reference TRBV28 and TRBJ2-4, the complete variable domain is DVKVTQSSRYLVKRTGEKVFLECVQDMDHENMFWYRQDPGLGLRLIYFSYDVKMKEKGDIPEGYSVSREKKERFSLILESASTNQTSMYLCASSGAGDAKNIQYFGAGTRLSVL.

CDR3 protein: CASSAQPAGGPGDEQYF. The CDR3 DNA sequence: TGTGCCAGCAGCGCCCAACCAGCGGGAGGGCCGGGGGACGAGCAGTACTTC. The chain joins TRBV9 to TRBJ2-7; TRBD2 matches 10 bases. The CDR3 loop spans 17 amino acids. J gave up 5 bases and V 3 bases, and 14 bases lay outside the gene matches. The germline CDR1 and CDR2 sequences are SGDLS and YYNGEE.